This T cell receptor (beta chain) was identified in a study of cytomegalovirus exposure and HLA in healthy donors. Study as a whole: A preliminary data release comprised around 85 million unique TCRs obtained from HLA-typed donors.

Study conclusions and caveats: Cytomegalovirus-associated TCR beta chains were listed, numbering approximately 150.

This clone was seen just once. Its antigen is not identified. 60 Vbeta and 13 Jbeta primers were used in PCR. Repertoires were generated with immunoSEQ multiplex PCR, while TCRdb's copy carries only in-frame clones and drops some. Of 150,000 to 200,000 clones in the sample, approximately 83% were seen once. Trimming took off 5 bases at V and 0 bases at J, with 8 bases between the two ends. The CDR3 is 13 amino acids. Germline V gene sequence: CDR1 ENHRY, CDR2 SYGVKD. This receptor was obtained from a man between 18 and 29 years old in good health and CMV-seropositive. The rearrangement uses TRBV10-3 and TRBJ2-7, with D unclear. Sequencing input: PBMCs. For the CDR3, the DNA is TGTGCCATCAGTCCGACGGGCTCCTACGAGCAGTACTTC. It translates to CAISPTGSYEQYF.